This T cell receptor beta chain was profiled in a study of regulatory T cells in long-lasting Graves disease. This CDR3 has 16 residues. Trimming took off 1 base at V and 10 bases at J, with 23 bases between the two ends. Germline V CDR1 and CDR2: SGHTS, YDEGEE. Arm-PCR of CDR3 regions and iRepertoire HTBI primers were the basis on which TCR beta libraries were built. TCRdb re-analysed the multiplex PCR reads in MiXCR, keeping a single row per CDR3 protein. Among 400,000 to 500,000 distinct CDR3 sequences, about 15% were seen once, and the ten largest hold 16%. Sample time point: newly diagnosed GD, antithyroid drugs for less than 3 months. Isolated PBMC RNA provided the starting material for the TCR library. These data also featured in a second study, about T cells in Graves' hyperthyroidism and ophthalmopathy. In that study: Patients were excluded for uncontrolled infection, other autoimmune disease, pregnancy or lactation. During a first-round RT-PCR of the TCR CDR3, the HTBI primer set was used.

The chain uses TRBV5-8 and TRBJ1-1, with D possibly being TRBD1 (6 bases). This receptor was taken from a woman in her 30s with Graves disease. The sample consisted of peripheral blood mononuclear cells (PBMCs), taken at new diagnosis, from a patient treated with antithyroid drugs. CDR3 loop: CASSLQGVAGGQRAFF. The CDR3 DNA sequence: TGTGCCAGCAGCTTGCAAGGCGTTGCGGGGGGGCAACGAGCTTTCTTT.